This TCR beta chain derives from a study of T cell repertoires in cytomegalovirus infection. For the study at large: Recently identified HLA-C-restricted CMV epitopes and well-studied HLA-B-restricted CMV epitopes were used by the study. Carrying CMV and the relevant HLA type showed in public TCR beta signatures. The study, taken as a whole, reports: Pooled public TCR beta family frequency picked out CMV carriers with the relevant HLA. HLA-C-restricted CMV clonotypes gave the most frequent clonotype in two of eight donors.

CDR1 and CDR2 (germline): SQVTM, ANQGSEA. V dropped 7 bases and J dropped 1 base, with 19 bases sitting between them. This CDR3 region has 15 residues. On this clonotype itself: Its cognate antigen is unknown.

TCRdb called the reads again in MiXCR, with one record for every CDR3 protein. The table shows some 920,000 distinct CDR3 sequences, with approximately 31% occurring only once. V and J are TRBV29-1 and TRBJ1-2; possible D gene TRBD1, 6 bases. The material sequenced was cultured CD8+ T cells from PBMCs, taken from culture after CMV antigen stimulation. The sequence was obtained from a human donor in good health (CMV status not recorded). Some clones in this sample may be carry-over from other donors' samples. CDR3: CSAPTSKGGNYGYTF. The CDR3 bases are TGCAGCGCCCCTACCTCAAAAGGGGGTAACTATGGCTACACCTTC.